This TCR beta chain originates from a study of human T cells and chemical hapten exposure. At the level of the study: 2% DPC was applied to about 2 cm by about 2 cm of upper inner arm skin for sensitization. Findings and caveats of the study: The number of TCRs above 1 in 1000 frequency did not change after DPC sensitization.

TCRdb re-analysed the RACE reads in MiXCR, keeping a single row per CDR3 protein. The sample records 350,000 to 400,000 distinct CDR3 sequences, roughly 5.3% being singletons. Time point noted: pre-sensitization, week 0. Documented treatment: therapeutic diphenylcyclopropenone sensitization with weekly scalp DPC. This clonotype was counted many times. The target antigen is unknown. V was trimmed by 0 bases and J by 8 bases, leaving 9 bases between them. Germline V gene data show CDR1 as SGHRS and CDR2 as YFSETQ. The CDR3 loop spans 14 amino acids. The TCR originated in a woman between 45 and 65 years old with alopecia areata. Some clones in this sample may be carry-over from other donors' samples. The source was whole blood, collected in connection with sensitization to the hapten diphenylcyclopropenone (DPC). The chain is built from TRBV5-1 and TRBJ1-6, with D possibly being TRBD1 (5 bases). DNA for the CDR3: TGCGCCAGCAGCTTGGGGACACCCGATTCACCCCTCCACTTT. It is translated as CASSLGTPDSPLHF.